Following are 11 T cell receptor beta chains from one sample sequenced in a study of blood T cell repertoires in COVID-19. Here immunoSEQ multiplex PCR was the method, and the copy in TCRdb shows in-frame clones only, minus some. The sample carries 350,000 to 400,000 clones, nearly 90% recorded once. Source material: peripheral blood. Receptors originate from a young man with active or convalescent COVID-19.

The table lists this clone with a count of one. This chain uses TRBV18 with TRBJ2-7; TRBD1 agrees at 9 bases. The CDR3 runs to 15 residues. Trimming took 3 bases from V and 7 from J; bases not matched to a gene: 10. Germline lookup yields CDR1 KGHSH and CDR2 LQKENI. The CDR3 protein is CASSPPGQGFGEQYF. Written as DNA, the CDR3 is TGTGCCAGCTCACCCCCGGGACAGGGATTTGGGGAGCAGTACTTC.

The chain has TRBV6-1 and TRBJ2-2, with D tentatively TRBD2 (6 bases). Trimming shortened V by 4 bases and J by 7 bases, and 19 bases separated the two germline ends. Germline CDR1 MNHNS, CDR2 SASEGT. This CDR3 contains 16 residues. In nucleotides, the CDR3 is TGTGCCAGCAGTGGAGCTAGCGTACGGGTGAGCGGGGAGCTGTTTTTT. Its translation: CASSGASVRVSGELFF.

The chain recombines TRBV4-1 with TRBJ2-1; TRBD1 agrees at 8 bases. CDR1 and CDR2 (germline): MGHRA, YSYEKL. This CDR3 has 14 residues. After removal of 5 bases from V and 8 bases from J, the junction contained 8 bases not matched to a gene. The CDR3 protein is CASSGTGGHYEQFF. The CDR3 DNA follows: TGCGCCAGCAGCGGTACAGGGGGTCATTATGAGCAGTTCTTC.

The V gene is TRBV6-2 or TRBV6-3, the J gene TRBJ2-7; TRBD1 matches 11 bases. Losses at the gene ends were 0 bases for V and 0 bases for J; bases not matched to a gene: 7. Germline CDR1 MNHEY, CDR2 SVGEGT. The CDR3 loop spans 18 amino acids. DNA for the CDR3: TGTGCCAGCAGTTACTCGGTGGACAGGGGGCCGCACTCCTACGAGCAGTACTTC. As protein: CASSYSVDRGPHSYEQYF.

CDR3 residues: CASSDSAVRSYNEQFF. The CDR3 DNA sequence: TGTGCCAGCAGTGACTCGGCAGTCCGCTCCTACAATGAGCAGTTCTTC. The chain combines TRBV6-4 with TRBJ2-1, with no clear D. This CDR3 is built from 16 residues. The V end was cut by 0 bases, the J end by 0 bases, with 9 bases between. Germline CDR1 is MRHNA and CDR2 is SNTAGT.

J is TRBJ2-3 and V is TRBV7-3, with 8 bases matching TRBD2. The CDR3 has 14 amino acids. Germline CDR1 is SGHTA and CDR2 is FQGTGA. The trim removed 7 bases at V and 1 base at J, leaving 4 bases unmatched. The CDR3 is CASNRAGGTDTQYF. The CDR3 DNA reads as TGTGCCAGCAATCGAGCGGGGGGCACAGATACGCAGTATTTT.

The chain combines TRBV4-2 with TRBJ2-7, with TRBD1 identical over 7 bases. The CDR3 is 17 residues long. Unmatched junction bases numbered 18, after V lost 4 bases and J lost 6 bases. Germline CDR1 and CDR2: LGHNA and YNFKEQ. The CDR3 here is CASSPLTGRQQMSEQYF. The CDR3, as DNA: TGTGCCAGCAGCCCCCTGACAGGGCGCCAACAGATGAGCGAGCAGTACTTC.

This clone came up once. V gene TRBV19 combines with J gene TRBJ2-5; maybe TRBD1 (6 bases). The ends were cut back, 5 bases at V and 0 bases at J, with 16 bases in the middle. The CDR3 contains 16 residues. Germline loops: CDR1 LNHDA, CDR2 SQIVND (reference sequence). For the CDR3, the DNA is TGTGCCAGTAGTTCCTCGACCTACAGGGACCAAGAGACCCAGTACTTC. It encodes CASSSSTYRDQETQYF.

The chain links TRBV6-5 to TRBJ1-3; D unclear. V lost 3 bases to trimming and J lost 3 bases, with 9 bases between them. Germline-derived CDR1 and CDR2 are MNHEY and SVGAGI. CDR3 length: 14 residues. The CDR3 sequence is CASSYRAGGNTIYF. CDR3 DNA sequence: TGTGCCAGCAGTTATCGGGCGGGTGGAAACACCATATATTTT.

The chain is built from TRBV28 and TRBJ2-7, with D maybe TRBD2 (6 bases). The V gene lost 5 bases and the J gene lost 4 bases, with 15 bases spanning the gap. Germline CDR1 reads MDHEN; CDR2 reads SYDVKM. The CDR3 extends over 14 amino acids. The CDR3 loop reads CASSGGMGYYEQYF. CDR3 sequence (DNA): TGTGCCAGCAGTGGAGGGATGGGCTATTACGAGCAGTACTTC.

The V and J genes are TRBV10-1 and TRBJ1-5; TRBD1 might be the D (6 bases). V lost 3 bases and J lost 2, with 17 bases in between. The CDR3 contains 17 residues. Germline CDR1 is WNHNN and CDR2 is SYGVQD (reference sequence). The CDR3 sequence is CASSEFPGRGGNQPQHF. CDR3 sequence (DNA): TGCGCCAGCAGTGAATTTCCCGGCAGGGGAGGCAATCAGCCCCAGCATTTT.